Listed below are T cell receptor beta chains from one sample, sequenced in a study of CD4 T cells in relation to SARS-CoV-2 and coronaviruses. This table comes from immunoSEQ multiplex PCR, and its TCRdb copy is limited to in-frame clones, with some not included. The table shows some 22,000 clones, with around 82% occurring only once. Their antigens remain unidentified. Sample: CD4+ T cells from PBMCs, cultured in vitro. Source of these receptors: a human donor in good health. CDR3s include the opening cysteine and the closing phenylalanine or tryptophan. The order of the fields is V gene, clone size, D gene, J gene, CDR3 protein, CDR3 DNA. D genes are given only for firm matches. Expanded clones get a size class; other rows say once, few or many, or leave the size out.

TRBV20-1	-	TRBD2	TRBJ2-7	CSASFKAGSVHEQYF	TGCAGTGCTAGTTTCAAAGCGGGGTCGGTTCACGAGCAGTACTTC
TRBV20-1	-	TRBD2	TRBJ2-3	CSASLAGVTDTQYF	TGCAGTGCTAGTCTAGCGGGGGTCACAGATACGCAGTATTTT
TRBV14	-	-	TRBJ2-5	CASSQGRGYQETQYF	TGTGCCAGCAGCCAAGGTCGTGGGTACCAAGAGACCCAGTACTTC
TRBV25-1	-	-	TRBJ2-3	CASSGTSTDTQYF	TGTGCCAGCAGTGGGACTAGCACAGATACGCAGTATTTT
TRBV10-3	once	-	TRBJ2-7	CATGAVGEQYF	TGTGCCACCGGAGCCGTGGGAGAGCAGTACTTC
TRBV2	-	TRBD1	TRBJ1-5	CASRTQGDSNQPQHF	TGTGCCAGCAGAACCCAGGGGGATAGCAATCAGCCCCAGCATTTT
TRBV21-1	-	-	TRBJ2-5	CASCCKTQETQYF	TGTGCCAGCTGTTGCAAGACCCAAGAGACCCAGTACTTC
TRBV6-1	-	TRBD1	TRBJ2-7	CASSEYRGSTYEQYF	TGTGCCAGCAGTGAATACAGGGGTTCGACCTACGAGCAGTACTTC
TRBV19	-	TRBD1	TRBJ1-1	CASRRQGEAFF	TGTGCCAGTAGACGACAGGGTGAAGCTTTCTTT
TRBV30	-	-	TRBJ2-3	CAWTELALDTQYF	TGTGCCTGGACCGAACTAGCCTTAGATACGCAGTATTTT
TRBV7-3	-	-	TRBJ2-3	CASSLRVSPDTQYF	TGTGCCAGCAGCTTAAGGGTTAGCCCCGATACGCAGTATTTT
TRBV5-1	-	-	TRBJ2-7	CASSLGSLEGEQYF	TGCGCCAGCAGCTTAGGGTCCCTGGAGGGCGAGCAGTACTTC
TRBV3-1/TRBV3-2	-	-	TRBJ2-3	CASSQAASTDTQYF	TGTGCCAGCAGCCAAGCTGCTAGCACAGATACGCAGTATTTT
TRBV5-4	-	-	TRBJ2-7	CASRTSSSSDEQYF	TGTGCCAGCAGAACTAGCTCAAGTAGCGACGAGCAGTACTTC
TRBV12-3/TRBV12-4	-	-	TRBJ1-2	CASSLNWDYGYTF	TGTGCCAGCAGTTTAAATTGGGACTATGGCTACACCTTC